This T cell receptor beta chain was sequenced in a study of shared clonotypes between healthy human individuals. Selected positively for CCR7 and CD45RO-negative, naive CD8 cells excluded terminally differentiated effector memory CD45RA+ cells. All of the donors resided in Nashville, Tennessee, and each was a Caucasian adult. This clone was observed once. CDR1 and CDR2 from the germline V gene are SGHRS and YFSETQ. Trimming shortened V by 0 bases and J by 8 bases, and 16 bases separated the two germline ends. CDR3 size: 15 residues. The protocol was immunoSEQ multiplex PCR, while the TCRdb copy is restricted to in-frame clones and leaves out a portion. The sample has millions of clones; about 95% are singletons.

Sequences were obtained from naive CD8+ T cells sorted from blood. The receptor's source is a man aged 18 to 29 in good health. The V and J genes are TRBV5-1 and TRBJ2-3; tentatively, D is TRBD2 (5 bases). CDR3 protein: CASSLVDPSGGTQYF. The DNA for the CDR3 is TGCGCCAGCAGCTTGGTCGACCCTAGTGGAGGTACGCAGTATTTT.